This section outlines one T cell receptor (beta chain) sequence together with its context. V lost 2 bases to trimming and J lost 0 bases, with 11 bases between them. The CDR3 runs 16 residues. Germline lookup yields CDR1 MDHEN and CDR2 SYDVKM. Seattle-derived patients entered the study during active infection and were followed longitudinally. In the study's own analysis: Estimation of nucleated cell counts was performed using reference gene primer amplification. Libraries were prepared by immunoSEQ multiplex PCR; TCRdb keeps only in-frame clonotypes and omits some of them. The D gene and trimming were derived from the DNA, and the V and J assignments and clone size from that table. The data show approximately 270,000 clones, with approximately 85% seen just once and about 1% held by the top ten. These data come from a study of blood T cell repertoires in COVID-19. Overall study: There were acute and convalescent COVID-19 samples, and they came from the United States, Italy and Spain. Sample material is recorded as cDNA or gDNA derived from T cells, B-cell-depleted T cells, or PBMCs.

This TCR derives from a human donor with COVID-19, enrolled during active disease. The donor label of this sample is uncertain. V is TRBV28 and J is TRBJ1-5; D is perhaps TRBD1 (6 bases). The sample was peripheral blood. For the CDR3, the DNA is TGTGCCAGCAGTTTACCGAGGGGGTATAGCAATCAGCCCCAGCATTTT. Protein sequence: CASSLPRGYSNQPQHF.